A selection of T cell receptor beta chains follows, all from one sample in a study of blood T cell repertoires in COVID-19. Profiled with immunoSEQ multiplex PCR; TCRdb holds only in-frame clones, not every one. Of just under 70,000 clones in the sample, just over 85% were seen once. Sequencing input: peripheral blood. The origin of the receptors is a man aged 25-45 years with acute or convalescent COVID-19. CDR3s include the opening cysteine and the closing phenylalanine or tryptophan. D genes are given only for firm matches. A clone size is listed for some rows: how often the clone was seen (once, few, many), or a class if it is expanded.

D,V,size,J,CDR3
TRBD2,TRBV7-6,-,TRBJ2-1,CASSLLAGNEQFF
-,TRBV5-5,-,TRBJ2-7,CASSLRGPYEQYF
TRBD1,TRBV5-6,once,TRBJ2-3,CASSPPTGATQYF
-,TRBV29-1,-,TRBJ2-1,CSVRAGSSYNEQFF
TRBD1,TRBV6-2/TRBV6-3,-,TRBJ1-5,CASSYSSKDIKDRVNQPQHF
TRBD2,TRBV28,-,TRBJ2-7,CASRLSGGHYEQYF
-,TRBV19,once,TRBJ1-1,CASISDRKNTEAFF
-,TRBV7-9,-,TRBJ1-5,CASSFGGGINQPQHF
-,TRBV11-2,once,TRBJ2-2,CASSLEWQENTGELFF
-,TRBV9,-,TRBJ1-2,CASSVGRGYGYTF
-,TRBV28,-,TRBJ1-5,CASSRGGGNQPQHF
-,TRBV3-1/TRBV3-2,-,TRBJ1-2,CASSQENREGYTF
-,TRBV10-2,-,TRBJ1-1,CASSELAGRGSEAFF
-,TRBV21-1,-,TRBJ2-1,CASSKVGPTSGRAEQFF
TRBD2,TRBV10-3,-,TRBJ2-1,CAISEEEGTNNEQFF
TRBD1,TRBV7-9,-,TRBJ1-5,CASSTRTGYNQPQHF
-,TRBV28,-,TRBJ1-5,CASRHGTTYSNQPQHF
TRBD1,TRBV7-2,-,TRBJ1-2,CASRDRGLQGYTF
TRBD1,TRBV7-2,-,TRBJ1-4,CASSLAPGQSNEKLFF
-,TRBV19,-,TRBJ1-1,CASSIGVIAFF
-,TRBV10-3,-,TRBJ2-3,CAISGGLGGLSTDTQYF
-,TRBV19,-,TRBJ1-6,CASSTKGDASSYNSPLHF
TRBD1,TRBV4-2,-,TRBJ2-3,CASSLYDRGLDTQYF
-,TRBV28,-,TRBJ2-7,CASSLWTNTAYEQYF
TRBD1,TRBV2,-,TRBJ1-1,CASSTQGGRNEAFF
-,TRBV7-2,-,TRBJ1-6,CASSLARSNSPLHF
-,TRBV9,-,TRBJ2-5,CASSVGLVQETQYF
-,TRBV23-1,-,TRBJ2-5,CASSLYTQETQYF
TRBD1,TRBV7-2,-,TRBJ1-1,CASSLENRGSAFF
-,TRBV10-3,few,TRBJ2-2,CAISYRGLTGELFF
-,TRBV9,-,TRBJ2-5,CASSAWDTGLETQYF
-,TRBV2,-,TRBJ2-7,CASSGTGSGAYEQYF
-,TRBV9,few,TRBJ1-2,CASSVGGSGYTF
-,TRBV19,-,TRBJ1-2,CASERNYGYTF
-,TRBV3-1/TRBV3-2,-,TRBJ1-3,CASSPRDSGNTIYF
-,TRBV21-1,-,TRBJ2-5,CASSKGGTAQETQYF
-,TRBV6-5,-,TRBJ2-3,CASRRPGAAQYF
-,TRBV2,-,TRBJ2-5,CASSEVSLADKTQYF
-,TRBV28,few,TRBJ1-1,CASSLTLNTEAFF
-,TRBV6-1,-,TRBJ1-3,CASTESARTAGNTIYF
-,TRBV9,-,TRBJ2-7,CASYVLCARNYEQYF
-,TRBV7-9,few,TRBJ1-4,CASSLESPAQGGEKLFF
-,TRBV7-9,-,TRBJ1-4,CASRKLSGGNEKLFF
TRBD2,TRBV7-2,-,TRBJ2-3,CASSLAASGSTDTQYF
-,TRBV28,once,TRBJ1-4,CASSPGANEKLFF